Listed below are T cell receptor beta chains from one sample, sequenced in a study of blood T cell repertoires in COVID-19. Some clones are missing from TCRdb's copy, which holds only in-frame ones; the method was immunoSEQ multiplex PCR. This sample carries about 140,000 clones, around nine tenths of them seen once, and the ten largest clones take less than 2%. The sequencing sample was made of peripheral blood. The receptors were sampled from a woman aged 55 to 70 with acute or convalescent COVID-19. Each CDR3 is given with its conserved first and last residue. Fields, in order: V gene, clone size, J gene, D gene, CDR3 DNA, CDR3 protein. D genes are given only for firm matches. The size field is filled for only some rows; it gives once, few, many or a size class.

v_gene: TRBV19
abundance: -
j_gene: TRBJ1-1
d_gene: TRBD1
CDR3nt: TGTGCCAGTAGTAGATTGGTACAGGGGCCACCTGGCACTGAAGCTTTCTTT
CDR3aa: CASSRLVQGPPGTEAFF

v_gene: TRBV4-2
abundance: -
j_gene: TRBJ1-5
d_gene: -
CDR3nt: TGTGCCAGCAGCCAAGTGCAAACGGGGGGCAATTATCAGCCCCAGCATTTT
CDR3aa: CASSQVQTGGNYQPQHF

v_gene: TRBV18
abundance: -
j_gene: TRBJ1-1
d_gene: -
CDR3nt: TGTGCCAGCTCACTCCGGGCGGGATACACTGAAGCTTTCTTT
CDR3aa: CASSLRAGYTEAFF

v_gene: TRBV6-5
abundance: -
j_gene: TRBJ2-3
d_gene: TRBD1
CDR3nt: TGTGCCAGCAGTTACTCGACAGGGACCCAGGATACGCAGTATTTT
CDR3aa: CASSYSTGTQDTQYF

v_gene: TRBV30
abundance: once
j_gene: TRBJ2-1
d_gene: TRBD2
CDR3nt: TGTGCTGGAGGACTAGCGGGGAACAATGAGCAGTTCTTC
CDR3aa: CAGGLAGNNEQFF

v_gene: TRBV19
abundance: -
j_gene: TRBJ1-2
d_gene: -
CDR3nt: TGTGCCAGTAGTACCCTAGGACAGATCTATGGCTACACCTTC
CDR3aa: CASSTLGQIYGYTF

v_gene: TRBV28
abundance: -
j_gene: TRBJ2-4
d_gene: TRBD1
CDR3nt: TGTGCCAGCAGCCGGAGGGGGACAGGGATCGGGTCCAAAAACATTCAGTACTTC
CDR3aa: CASSRRGTGIGSKNIQYF

v_gene: TRBV6-1
abundance: -
j_gene: TRBJ2-1
d_gene: -
CDR3nt: TGTGCCAGCAGTGAAACACTAGCCGACTGGAGTGAGCAGTTCTTC
CDR3aa: CASSETLADWSEQFF

v_gene: TRBV11-2
abundance: medium-sized
j_gene: TRBJ2-1
d_gene: TRBD2
CDR3nt: TGTGCCAGCAGCTTGGGCGCGGGGGGAGGTGAGCAGTTCTTC
CDR3aa: CASSLGAGGGEQFF

v_gene: TRBV18
abundance: -
j_gene: TRBJ1-6
d_gene: TRBD1
CDR3nt: TGTGCCAGCTCACCAAGGGGACAGGGCGATTCACCCCTCCACTTT
CDR3aa: CASSPRGQGDSPLHF

v_gene: TRBV19
abundance: -
j_gene: TRBJ2-7
d_gene: TRBD1
CDR3nt: TGTGCCAGTATGGACAGGGGATCCTACGAGCAGTACTTC
CDR3aa: CASMDRGSYEQYF

v_gene: TRBV7-9
abundance: -
j_gene: TRBJ1-2
d_gene: -
CDR3nt: TGTGCCAGCAGCTTACCACAGGGAGCGAATGGCTACACCTTC
CDR3aa: CASSLPQGANGYTF

v_gene: TRBV5-1
abundance: -
j_gene: TRBJ1-1
d_gene: TRBD1
CDR3nt: TGCGCCAGCAGCTGGACAGGGCAAATGAACACTGAAGCTTTCTTT
CDR3aa: CASSWTGQMNTEAFF

v_gene: TRBV6-2/TRBV6-3
abundance: -
j_gene: TRBJ1-1
d_gene: TRBD1
CDR3nt: TGTGCCAGCAGTTACCGGACAGGGAGGACTGAAGCTTTCTTT
CDR3aa: CASSYRTGRTEAFF

v_gene: TRBV5-1
abundance: once
j_gene: TRBJ2-1
d_gene: TRBD2
CDR3nt: TGCGCCAGCAGCTTACTAGCGATGAATGAGCAGTTCTTC
CDR3aa: CASSLLAMNEQFF

v_gene: TRBV19
abundance: -
j_gene: TRBJ1-5
d_gene: TRBD1
CDR3nt: TGTGCCAGTAGTGTCCCTGAGGGGACAGGGTTCAATCAGCCCCAGCATTTT
CDR3aa: CASSVPEGTGFNQPQHF

v_gene: TRBV7-2
abundance: -
j_gene: TRBJ2-1
d_gene: TRBD1
CDR3nt: TGTGCCAGCAGCGAGGGACAGGGGAGTTACAATGAGCAGTTCTTC
CDR3aa: CASSEGQGSYNEQFF

v_gene: TRBV5-6
abundance: -
j_gene: TRBJ1-2
d_gene: -
CDR3nt: TGTGCCAGCAGCTTCAGGGGCAGGGTTTCTAACTATGGCTACACCTTC
CDR3aa: CASSFRGRVSNYGYTF

v_gene: TRBV28
abundance: -
j_gene: TRBJ1-1
d_gene: TRBD1
CDR3nt: TGTGCCAGCAGTACACCAGGGGGCCCGAACACTGAAGCTTTCTTT
CDR3aa: CASSTPGGPNTEAFF

v_gene: TRBV7-8
abundance: -
j_gene: TRBJ1-1
d_gene: TRBD1
CDR3nt: TGTGCCAGCAGCTATACAGGGGGTGACACTGAAGCTTTCTTT
CDR3aa: CASSYTGGDTEAFF

v_gene: TRBV5-1
abundance: -
j_gene: TRBJ2-1
d_gene: -
CDR3nt: TGCGCCAGCAGCTTAACAACAGCGACAGCAAGGAATGAGCAGTTCTTC
CDR3aa: CASSLTTATARNEQFF

v_gene: TRBV11-3
abundance: -
j_gene: TRBJ2-5
d_gene: TRBD2
CDR3nt: TGTGCCAGCAGCTCTGGACTAGCGGGGGGGAAAGAGACCCAGTACTTC
CDR3aa: CASSSGLAGGKETQYF

v_gene: TRBV6-1
abundance: -
j_gene: TRBJ1-2
d_gene: -
CDR3nt: -
CDR3aa: CASSFGQGSTF

v_gene: TRBV4-2
abundance: -
j_gene: TRBJ1-4
d_gene: -
CDR3nt: TGTGCCAGCAGCCAATCTATCTGGGCGGAGGGAGAAAAACTGTTTTTT
CDR3aa: CASSQSIWAEGEKLFF

v_gene: TRBV19
abundance: -
j_gene: TRBJ2-3
d_gene: -
CDR3nt: TGTGCCAGTAGTATTCTGAGACACACAGATACGCAGTATTTT
CDR3aa: CASSILRHTDTQYF

v_gene: TRBV5-4
abundance: once
j_gene: TRBJ1-5
d_gene: -
CDR3nt: TGTGCCAGCAGCTCGGGGGGTTCGAGCAATCAGCCCCAGCATTTT
CDR3aa: CASSSGGSSNQPQHF

v_gene: TRBV7-9
abundance: once
j_gene: TRBJ2-1
d_gene: TRBD2
CDR3nt: TGTGCCAGCAACGCGGGACTAGCGGGGCAGTTCTTC
CDR3aa: CASNAGLAGQFF

v_gene: TRBV9
abundance: -
j_gene: TRBJ1-2
d_gene: TRBD1
CDR3nt: TGTGCCAGCAGCGCCTTCCCCCCCGGAGGACAGGCCCTCTATGGCTACACCTTC
CDR3aa: CASSAFPPGGQALYGYTF

v_gene: TRBV3-1/TRBV3-2
abundance: -
j_gene: TRBJ1-1
d_gene: TRBD1
CDR3nt: TGTGCCAGCAGCCAAGGAACAGGGGGCACTGAAGCTTTCTTT
CDR3aa: CASSQGTGGTEAFF

v_gene: TRBV7-3
abundance: -
j_gene: TRBJ1-1
d_gene: TRBD1
CDR3nt: TGTGCCAGCAGCCCGGACAGGGCAACTGAAGCTTTCTTT
CDR3aa: CASSPDRATEAFF

v_gene: TRBV15
abundance: -
j_gene: TRBJ2-2
d_gene: -
CDR3nt: TGTGCCACGGGAACCAGGGTAGTTGGTACCGGGGAGCTGTTTTTT
CDR3aa: CATGTRVVGTGELFF

v_gene: TRBV7-3
abundance: -
j_gene: TRBJ1-1
d_gene: TRBD1
CDR3nt: TGTGCCAGCAGCTCCGGGACAGGGAGCTCTGAAGCTTTCTTT
CDR3aa: CASSSGTGSSEAFF

v_gene: TRBV13
abundance: -
j_gene: TRBJ1-3
d_gene: -
CDR3nt: TGTGCCAGCAGCCTCGGGGGATCTGGAAACACCATATATTTT
CDR3aa: CASSLGGSGNTIYF

v_gene: TRBV15
abundance: -
j_gene: TRBJ1-1
d_gene: -
CDR3nt: TGTGCCACCAGCAGAGACCGCGTTCAGAACACTGAAGCTTTCTTT
CDR3aa: CATSRDRVQNTEAFF

v_gene: TRBV28
abundance: -
j_gene: TRBJ1-5
d_gene: -
CDR3nt: TGTGCCAGCACTCACAGGGCCGGGGGGCAGCCCCAGCATTTT
CDR3aa: CASTHRAGGQPQHF

v_gene: TRBV15
abundance: -
j_gene: TRBJ1-1
d_gene: -
CDR3nt: TGTGCCACCAAGACGGCGGGCGATGAAGCTTTCTTT
CDR3aa: CATKTAGDEAFF

v_gene: TRBV30
abundance: -
j_gene: TRBJ1-1
d_gene: -
CDR3nt: TGTGCCTGGAGTGTAAGGCCGGCCGGGGCTTTCTTT
CDR3aa: CAWSVRPAGAFF

v_gene: TRBV18
abundance: once
j_gene: TRBJ2-5
d_gene: TRBD2
CDR3nt: TGTGCCAGCTCACCCCCGGGACTAGCGGGGGGCACGGAGACCCAGTACTTC
CDR3aa: CASSPPGLAGGTETQYF

v_gene: TRBV9
abundance: -
j_gene: TRBJ2-1
d_gene: -
CDR3nt: TGTGCCAGCAGCGAGCCCCGGGGGAATTCCTACAATGAGCAGTTCTTC
CDR3aa: CASSEPRGNSYNEQFF

v_gene: TRBV7-8
abundance: -
j_gene: TRBJ2-3
d_gene: -
CDR3nt: TGTGCCAGCAGCTTAGTAGTGGGGGGATTCACAGATACGCAGTATTTT
CDR3aa: CASSLVVGGFTDTQYF

v_gene: TRBV7-2
abundance: -
j_gene: TRBJ2-7
d_gene: TRBD1
CDR3nt: TGTGCCAGCAGCCCGGACAGGGACGCCTACGAGCAGTACTTC
CDR3aa: CASSPDRDAYEQYF

v_gene: TRBV7-7
abundance: -
j_gene: TRBJ2-5
d_gene: -
CDR3nt: TGTGCTAGCAGCCGGGACTTTCAAGAGACCCAGTACTTC
CDR3aa: CASSRDFQETQYF

v_gene: TRBV19
abundance: -
j_gene: TRBJ2-2
d_gene: TRBD1
CDR3nt: TGTGCCAGTAGCCAAGGACAGGACGGGGAGCTGTTTTTT
CDR3aa: CASSQGQDGELFF

v_gene: TRBV15
abundance: -
j_gene: TRBJ2-3
d_gene: -
CDR3nt: TGTGCCACCAGCAGGGGAGAACTAGCCAGATTCTCAGATACGCAGTATTTT
CDR3aa: CATSRGELARFSDTQYF

v_gene: TRBV24-1
abundance: -
j_gene: TRBJ2-1
d_gene: TRBD1
CDR3nt: TGTGCCACCAGTGATTCAACGACCAGGGGGCTAAAAGGTGAGCAGTTCTTC
CDR3aa: CATSDSTTRGLKGEQFF

v_gene: TRBV18
abundance: -
j_gene: TRBJ1-2
d_gene: TRBD1
CDR3nt: TGTGCCAGCTCACCCCCCCGACAGGGGTTGGACTATGGCTACACCTTC
CDR3aa: CASSPPRQGLDYGYTF